One T cell receptor (beta chain) is described in this entry. TCRdb reanalysed the 5' RACE reads using MiXCR and keeps one entry per CDR3 protein. Of a few hundred thousand distinct CDR3 sequences listed, 9% to 15% are singletons. The record originates from a study of identical twins. V lost 3 bases to trimming and J lost 0 bases, with 16 bases between them. CDR1 is SGHDT and CDR2 is YYEEEE in the germline V gene. There are 18 residues in the CDR3. These data are also associated with another study on yellow fever vaccine responses in identical twins.

The source of this sequence is a woman aged 18-35 years in good health. The chain carries TRBV5-6 and TRBJ2-6; the D call may be TRBD1 or TRBD2 (5 bases each). Sequencing was performed on CD8+ T cells sorted from blood. CDR3: CASSSRVGVHSGANVLTF. CDR3 DNA sequence: TGTGCCAGCAGCTCGAGGGTAGGGGTCCACTCTGGGGCCAACGTCCTGACTTTC.